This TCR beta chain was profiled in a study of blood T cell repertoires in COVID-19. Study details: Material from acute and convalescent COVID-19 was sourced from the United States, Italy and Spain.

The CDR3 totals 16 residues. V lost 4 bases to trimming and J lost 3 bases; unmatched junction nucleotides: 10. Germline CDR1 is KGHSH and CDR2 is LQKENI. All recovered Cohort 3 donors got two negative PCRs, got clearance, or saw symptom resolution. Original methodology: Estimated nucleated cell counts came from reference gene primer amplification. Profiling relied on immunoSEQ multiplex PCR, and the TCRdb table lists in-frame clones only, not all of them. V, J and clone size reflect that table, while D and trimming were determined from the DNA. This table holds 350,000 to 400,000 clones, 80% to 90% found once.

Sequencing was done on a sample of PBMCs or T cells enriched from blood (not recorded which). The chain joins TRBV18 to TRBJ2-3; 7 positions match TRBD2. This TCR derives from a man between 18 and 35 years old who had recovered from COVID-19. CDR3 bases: TGTGCCAGCTCACTATCCGCGGGGGTAGGAACAGATACGCAGTATTTT. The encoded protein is CASSLSAGVGTDTQYF.